This TCR beta chain was sequenced in a study of human T cells and chemical hapten exposure. Study in general: The use of 2% DPC on roughly 2 cm by roughly 2 cm of upper inner arm skin constituted sensitization. Study-wide findings and caveats: Alopecia affecting every donor means their immune response may not match healthy people's.

Indicated time point: patch test 1, 2 weeks after DPC sensitization. Treatment specified: therapeutic diphenylcyclopropenone sensitization with weekly scalp DPC. In this sample, this clonotype turned up many times. Its matching antigen is unknown. One entry per CDR3 protein, called by TCRdb with MiXCR from the RACE reads. Among roughly 200,000 distinct CDR3 sequences listed, about 22% were seen once. The CDR3 consists of 14 residues. Germline V gene lookup returns CDR1 ENHRY and CDR2 SYGVKD. Losses at the gene ends were 6 bases for V and 4 bases for J; bases not matched to a gene: 7. The chain employs TRBV10-3 and TRBJ2-3; 7 bases fit TRBD2. Specimen: whole blood, collected in connection with sensitization to the hapten diphenylcyclopropenone (DPC). The clonotype was recovered from a woman aged 45-65 years with alopecia areata. Some clones in this sample may be carry-over from other donors' samples. CDR3 coding DNA: TGTGCCATCAGATTCAGCGGGAATTCAGATACGCAGTATTTT. Its protein product is CAIRFSGNSDTQYF.